A single T cell receptor (beta chain) is shown here with its context. Its target is unknown. Combining a sample-barcoded 5' primer with a J-beta primer mix, a second PCR ran for roughly 7 to 11 cycles. Per-sample output comprised a minimum of 3 million paired-end reads containing CDR3. One entry per CDR3 protein, called by TCRdb with MiXCR from the 5' RACE reads. The sample contains about 1.8 million distinct CDR3 sequences, around 50% of which appear only once. The CDR3 is 14 residues long. CDR1 is ENHRY, CDR2 SYGVKD, per germline. The V and J ends lost 2 bases and 6 bases, in that order; junction bases with no gene match: 2. The individuals who served as donors were healthy Caucasians living in Russia, aged about 6 to 90. These data come from a study of blood T cells in healthy people across ages. Notes on the study in general: The long-lived group displayed more naive CD4+ cells, plus higher diversity, than the aged donors did. CMV status of donors was unknown, possibly confounding expanded clonotype changes.

The receptor was isolated from a woman aged 40 to 50 in good health. The chain couples TRBV10-3 to TRBJ2-3, with 10 nucleotides matching TRBD2. Sequencing was performed on blood. This CDR3 is CAISEGLAVDTQYF. The CDR3 region has the DNA TGTGCCATCAGTGAGGGACTAGCGGTTGATACGCAGTATTTT.